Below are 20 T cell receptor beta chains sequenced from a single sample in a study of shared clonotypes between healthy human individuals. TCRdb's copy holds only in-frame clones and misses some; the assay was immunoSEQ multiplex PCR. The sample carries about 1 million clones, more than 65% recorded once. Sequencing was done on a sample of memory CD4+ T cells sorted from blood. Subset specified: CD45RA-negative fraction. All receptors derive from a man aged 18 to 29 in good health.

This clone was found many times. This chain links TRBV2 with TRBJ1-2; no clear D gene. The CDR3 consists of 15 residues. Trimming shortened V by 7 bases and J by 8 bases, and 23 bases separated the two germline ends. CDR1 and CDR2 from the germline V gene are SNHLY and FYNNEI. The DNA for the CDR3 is TGTGCCAGCAACCGACTCCGGACCTCGTCAGAGGGCTACACCTTC. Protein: CASNRLRTSSEGYTF. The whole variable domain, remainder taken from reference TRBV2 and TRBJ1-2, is EPEVTQTPSHQVTQMGQEVILRCVPISNHLYFYWYRQILGQKVEFLVSFYNNEISEKSEIFDDQFSVERPDGSNFTLKIRSTKLEDSAMYFCASNRLRTSSEGYTFGSGTRLTVV.

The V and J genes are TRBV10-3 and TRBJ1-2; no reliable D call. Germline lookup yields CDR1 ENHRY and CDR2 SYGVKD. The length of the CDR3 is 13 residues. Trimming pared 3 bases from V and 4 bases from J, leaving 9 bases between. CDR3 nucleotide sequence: TGTGCCATCAGTGAAGGTCGGGCCTATGGCTACACCTTC. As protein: CAISEGRAYGYTF.

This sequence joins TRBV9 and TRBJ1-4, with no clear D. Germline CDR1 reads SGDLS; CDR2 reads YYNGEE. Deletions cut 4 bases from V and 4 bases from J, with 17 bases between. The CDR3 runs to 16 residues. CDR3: CASSPMDGRVNEKLFF. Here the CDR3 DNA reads TGTGCCAGCAGCCCTATGGACGGACGGGTTAATGAAAAACTGTTTTTT.

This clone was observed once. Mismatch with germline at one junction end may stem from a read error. CDR3 protein: CASNLAGLQKETQYF. The CDR3 bases are TGTGCCAGCAATTTAGCTGGGCTCCAAAAAGAGACCCAGTACTTC. The rearrangement uses TRBV28 and TRBJ2-5; no clear D gene. The CDR3 is 15 amino acids. Germline loops: CDR1 MDHEN, CDR2 SYDVKM. Variable domain in full (rest from reference TRBV28 and TRBJ2-5): DVKVTQSSRYLVKRTGEKVFLECVQDMDHENMFWYRQDPGLGLRLIYFSYDVKMKEKGDIPEGYSVSREKKERFSLILESASTNQTSMYLCASNLAGLQKETQYFGPGTRLLVL.

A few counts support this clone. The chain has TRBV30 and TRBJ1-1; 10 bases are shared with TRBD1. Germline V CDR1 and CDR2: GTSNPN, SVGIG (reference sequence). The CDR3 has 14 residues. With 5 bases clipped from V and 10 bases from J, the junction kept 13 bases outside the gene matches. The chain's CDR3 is CAWLLRDRGDLAFF. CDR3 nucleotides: TGTGCCTGGTTGCTCCGGGACAGGGGCGATTTAGCTTTCTTT. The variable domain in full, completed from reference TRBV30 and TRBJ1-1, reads SQTIHQWPATLVQPVGSPLSLECTVEGTSNPNLYWYRQAAGRGLQLLFYSVGIGQISSEVPQNLSASRPQDRQFILSSKKLLLSDSGFYLCAWLLRDRGDLAFFGQGTRLTVV.

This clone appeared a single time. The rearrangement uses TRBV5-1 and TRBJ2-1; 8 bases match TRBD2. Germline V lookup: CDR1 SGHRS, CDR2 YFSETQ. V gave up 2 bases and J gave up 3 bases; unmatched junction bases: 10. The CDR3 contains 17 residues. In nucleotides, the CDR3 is TGCGCCAGCAGCTTTTCTGTAGGCGGGGGGTTCTACAATGAGCAGTTCTTC. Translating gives CASSFSVGGGFYNEQFF.

In DNA form, the CDR3 reads TGTGCCAGCAGCCAAGATTGGGGGGCCACAGATACGCAGTATTTT. Protein: CASSQDWGATDTQYF. The V gene is TRBV14, the J gene TRBJ2-3; D tentatively fits TRBD1 or TRBD2 (6 bases each). Germline-derived CDR1 and CDR2 are SGHDN and FVKESK. V gave up 0 bases and J gave up 2 bases, with 9 bases separating them. CDR3 size: 15 residues.

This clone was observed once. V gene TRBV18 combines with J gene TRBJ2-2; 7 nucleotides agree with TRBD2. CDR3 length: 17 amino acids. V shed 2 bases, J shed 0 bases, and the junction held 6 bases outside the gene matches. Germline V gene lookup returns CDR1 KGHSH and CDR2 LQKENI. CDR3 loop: CASSPFSAGTNTGELFF. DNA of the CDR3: TGTGCCAGCTCACCATTTTCAGCGGGAACGAACACCGGGGAGCTGTTTTTT.

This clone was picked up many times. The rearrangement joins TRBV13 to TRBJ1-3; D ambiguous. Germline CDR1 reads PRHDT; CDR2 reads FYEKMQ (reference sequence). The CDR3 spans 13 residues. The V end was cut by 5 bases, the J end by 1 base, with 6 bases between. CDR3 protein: CASSLISGNTIYF. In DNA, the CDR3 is TGTGCCAGCAGCCTAATATCTGGAAACACCATATATTTT. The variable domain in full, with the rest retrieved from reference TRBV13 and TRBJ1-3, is AAGVIQSPRHLIKEKRETATLKCYPIPRHDTVYWYQQGPGQDPQFLISFYEKMQSDKGSIPDRFSAQQFSDYHSELNMSSLELGDSALYFCASSLISGNTIYFGEGSWLTVV.

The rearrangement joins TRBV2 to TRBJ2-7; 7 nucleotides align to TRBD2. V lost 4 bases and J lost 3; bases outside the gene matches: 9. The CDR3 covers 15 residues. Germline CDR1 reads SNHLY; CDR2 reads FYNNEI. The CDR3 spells CASSVQRGQVYEQYF. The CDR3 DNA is TGTGCCAGCAGTGTTCAGCGGGGCCAAGTCTACGAGCAGTACTTC.

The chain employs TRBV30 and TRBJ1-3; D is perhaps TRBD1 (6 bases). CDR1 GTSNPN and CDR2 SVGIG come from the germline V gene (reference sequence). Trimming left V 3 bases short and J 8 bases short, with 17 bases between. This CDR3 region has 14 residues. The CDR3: CAWSRGQVVDTIYF. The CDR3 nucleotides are TGTGCCTGGAGCCGGGGGCAGGTTGTGGACACCATATATTTT.

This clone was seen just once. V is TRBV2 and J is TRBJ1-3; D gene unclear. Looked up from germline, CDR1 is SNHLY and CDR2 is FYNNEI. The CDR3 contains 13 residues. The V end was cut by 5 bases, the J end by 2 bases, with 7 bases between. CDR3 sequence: CASSSKPGNTIYF. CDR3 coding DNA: TGTGCCAGCAGTTCCAAACCTGGAAACACCATATATTTT.

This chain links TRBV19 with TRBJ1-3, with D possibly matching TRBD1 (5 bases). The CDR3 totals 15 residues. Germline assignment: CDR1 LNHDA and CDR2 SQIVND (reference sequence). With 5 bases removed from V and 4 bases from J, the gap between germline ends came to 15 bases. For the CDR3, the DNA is TGTGCCAGTAGTCCTACGCGGGGGAACGGAAACACCATATATTTT. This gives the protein CASSPTRGNGNTIYF. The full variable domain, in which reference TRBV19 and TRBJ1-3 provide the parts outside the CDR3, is DGGITQSPKYLFRKEGQNVTLSCEQNLNHDAMYWYRQDPGQGLRLIYYSQIVNDFQKGDIAEGYSVSREKKESFPLTVTSAQKNPTAFYLCASSPTRGNGNTIYFGEGSWLTVV.

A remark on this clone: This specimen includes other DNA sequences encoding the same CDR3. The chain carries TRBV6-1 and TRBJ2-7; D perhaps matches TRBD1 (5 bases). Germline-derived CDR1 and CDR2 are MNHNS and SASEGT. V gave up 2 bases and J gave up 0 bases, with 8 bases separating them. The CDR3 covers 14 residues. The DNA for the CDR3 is TGTGCCAGCAGTGAACAGGGCAGCTCCTACGAGCAGTACTTC. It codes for CASSEQGSSYEQYF.

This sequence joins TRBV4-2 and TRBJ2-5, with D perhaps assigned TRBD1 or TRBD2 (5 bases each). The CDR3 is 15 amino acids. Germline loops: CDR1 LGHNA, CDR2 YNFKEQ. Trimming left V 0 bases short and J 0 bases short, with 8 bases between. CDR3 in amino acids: CASSQEWGNQETQYF. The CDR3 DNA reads TGTGCCAGCAGCCAAGAATGGGGGAACCAAGAGACCCAGTACTTC.

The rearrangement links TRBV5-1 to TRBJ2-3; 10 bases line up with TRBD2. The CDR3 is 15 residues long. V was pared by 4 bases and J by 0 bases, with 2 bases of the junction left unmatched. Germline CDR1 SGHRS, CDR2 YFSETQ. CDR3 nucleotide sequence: TGCGCCAGCAGCGGACTAGCGGCGAGCACAGATACGCAGTATTTT. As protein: CASSGLAASTDTQYF.

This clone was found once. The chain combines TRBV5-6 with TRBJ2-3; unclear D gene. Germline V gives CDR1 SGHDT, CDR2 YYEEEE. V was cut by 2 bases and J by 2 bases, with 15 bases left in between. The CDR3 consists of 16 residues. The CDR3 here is CASSLRVQALTDTQYF. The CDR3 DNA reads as TGTGCCAGCAGCTTACGTGTGCAGGCGCTCACAGATACGCAGTATTTT.

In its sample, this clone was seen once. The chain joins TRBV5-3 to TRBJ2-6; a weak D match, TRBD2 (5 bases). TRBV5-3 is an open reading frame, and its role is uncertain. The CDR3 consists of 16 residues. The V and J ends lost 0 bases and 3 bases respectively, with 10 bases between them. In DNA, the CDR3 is TGTGCCAGAAGCTTGGATCGGGGAGTTGGGGCCAACGTCCTGACTTTC. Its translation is CARSLDRGVGANVLTF.

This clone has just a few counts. The CDR3 DNA reads as TGCAGTGCGCGTACGTTCGAGCAGTACTTC. The encoded protein is CSARTFEQYF. The rearrangement links TRBV20-1 to TRBJ2-7; D remains ambiguous. Germline V CDR1 and CDR2: DFQATT, SNEGSKA (reference sequence). This CDR3 is 10 amino acids long. The germline V and J ends were trimmed by 6 bases and 6 bases, with 9 bases remaining between them.

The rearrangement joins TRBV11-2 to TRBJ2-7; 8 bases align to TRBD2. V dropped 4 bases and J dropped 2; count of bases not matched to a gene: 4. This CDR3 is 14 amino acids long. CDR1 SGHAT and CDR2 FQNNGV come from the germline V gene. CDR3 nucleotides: TGTGCCAGCAGCTCCACGGGACTAGCCTACGAGCAGTACTTC. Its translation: CASSSTGLAYEQYF. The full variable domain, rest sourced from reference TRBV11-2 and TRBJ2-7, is EAGVAQSPRYKIIEKRQSVAFWCNPISGHATLYWYQQILGQGPKLLIQFQNNGVVDDSQLPKDRFSAERLKGVDSTLKIQPAKLEDSAVYLCASSSTGLAYEQYFGPGTRLTVT.